Below, 10 T cell receptor beta chains from the same sample are listed, as sequenced in a study of T-cell memory formation after mild COVID-19. One entry per CDR3 protein results from TCRdb running MiXCR on the 5' RACE reads. In the table there are 400,000 to 500,000 distinct CDR3 sequences, around 20% of which are singletons. Sequencing used PBMCs or a T cell subset sorted from them (not recorded which). The receptors shown here come from an adult woman who had mild COVID-19 (a few samples of this study predate the infection). Cell type and time point are not known.

Of note for this clonotype: One end of the junction fails to match germline, which may point to a read error. The chain couples TRBV4-3 to TRBJ2-1, with a weak D call TRBD2 (6 bases). The CDR3 consists of 16 residues. CDR1 and CDR2 (germline): LGHNA, YSLEER. Here the CDR3 reads CASSQDSVADYDEQFF. Here the CDR3 DNA reads TGCGCCAGCAGCCAAGATTCGGTAGCGGACTACGATGAGCAGTTCTTC.

Regarding this clonotype: One end of the junction varies from germline; a read error may be responsible. The chain carries TRBV7-7 and TRBJ2-2; 10 bases agree with TRBD1. The germline V gene has CDR1 SSHAT and CDR2 FNYEAQ (reference sequence). This CDR3 spans 15 amino acids. The CDR3 reads CASSPSGTGAGELFF. In nucleotides, the CDR3 is TGTGCTAGCAGCCCCTCCGGGACAGGGGCCGGGGAGCTGTTTTTT. Supplemented by reference TRBV7-7 and TRBJ2-2, the full variable domain reads GAGVSQSPRYKVTKRGQDVTLRCDPISSHATLYWYQQALGQGPEFLTYFNYEAQPDKSGLPSDRFSAERPEGSISTLTIQRTEQRDSAMYRCASSPSGTGAGELFFGEGSRLTVL.

This clonotype came up a few times. V and J are TRBV13 and TRBJ2-1; D remains ambiguous. Trimming took 5 bases from V and 0 from J, leaving 8 bases between them. This CDR3 region has 14 residues. Germline V gene lookup returns CDR1 PRHDT and CDR2 FYEKMQ (reference sequence). The CDR3: CASSPRVSYNEQFF. CDR3 coding DNA: TGTGCCAGCAGCCCCCGCGTCTCCTACAATGAGCAGTTCTTC.

This clonotype has more than one count but fewer than ten. V and J are TRBV3-1 and TRBJ1-1; no reliable D call. Germline CDR1 reads LGHDT; CDR2 reads YNNKEL (reference sequence). V lost 1 base, J lost 0 bases, and 9 bases lay in between. The CDR3 extends over 15 amino acids. The CDR3 region is CASSQASLLNTEAFF. The DNA of the CDR3 is TGTGCCAGCAGCCAAGCCAGCCTGTTGAACACTGAAGCTTTCTTT.

This clonotype was counted only a few times. CDR3 residues: CASSLSTTSGGPITQETQYF. The DNA for the CDR3 is TGTGCCAGCAGCCTAAGTACGACTAGCGGGGGGCCCATTACACAAGAGACCCAGTACTTC. This sequence joins TRBV7-2 and TRBJ2-5, with TRBD2 matching over 13 bases. Germline-derived CDR1 and CDR2 are SGHTA and FQGNSA. Trimming at V came to 5 bases and at J to 2 bases, leaving 17 bases not matched to a gene. This CDR3 is 20 amino acids long.

This clonotype was recorded a few times. This rearrangement joins TRBV24-1 to TRBJ2-2; possibly TRBD1 for D (6 bases). CDR1 is KGHDR, CDR2 SFDVKD, per germline. There are 15 residues in the CDR3. V was cut by 1 base and J by 5 bases, with 10 bases left in between. The DNA for the CDR3 is TGTGCCACCAGTGATTTAAGGGGGAATACCGGGGAGCTGTTTTTT. Its protein product is CATSDLRGNTGELFF.

The gene calls are TRBV7-8 and TRBJ2-1; 7 nucleotides agree with TRBD1. Germline V CDR1 and CDR2: SGHVS, FQNEAQ. With V trimmed by 3 bases and J by 4 bases, 18 bases remained unmatched. The CDR3 has 19 amino acids. DNA for the CDR3: TGTGCCAGCAGCTTGAGACCCCTAGTTGGGGACAGAGGATACAATGAGCAGTTCTTC. As protein: CASSLRPLVGDRGYNEQFF.

Many counts were recorded for this clonotype. The V gene is TRBV7-9, the J gene TRBJ1-1; D might be TRBD1 (5 bases). The CDR3 contains 13 residues. Trimming pared 5 bases from V and 8 bases from J, leaving 15 bases between. CDR1 and CDR2 (germline): SEHNR, FQNEAQ (reference sequence). CDR3 loop: CASSPGEAGEAFF. The CDR3 nucleotides are TGTGCCAGCAGCCCCGGGGAGGCAGGGGAAGCTTTCTTT.

The V gene is TRBV5-1, the J gene TRBJ1-1; 7 positions agree with TRBD1. V lost 0 bases, J lost 11 bases, and 7 bases stayed unmatched. Germline loops: CDR1 SGHRS, CDR2 YFSETQ. This CDR3 has 13 residues. This chain's CDR3 is CASSLDQDRTAFF. The CDR3 DNA sequence: TGCGCCAGCAGCTTGGACCAGGACAGGACTGCTTTCTTT.

A few counts support this clonotype. The J gene is TRBJ2-1, the V gene TRBV12-3 or TRBV12-4; 9 nucleotides agree with TRBD1. The CDR3 runs 14 residues. The trim removed 11 bases at V and 6 bases at J, leaving 11 bases unmatched. In nucleotides, the CDR3 is TGTGCCTCACAGTCCGGGACAGGGAGCAATGAGCAGTTCTTC. It specifies CASQSGTGSNEQFF.